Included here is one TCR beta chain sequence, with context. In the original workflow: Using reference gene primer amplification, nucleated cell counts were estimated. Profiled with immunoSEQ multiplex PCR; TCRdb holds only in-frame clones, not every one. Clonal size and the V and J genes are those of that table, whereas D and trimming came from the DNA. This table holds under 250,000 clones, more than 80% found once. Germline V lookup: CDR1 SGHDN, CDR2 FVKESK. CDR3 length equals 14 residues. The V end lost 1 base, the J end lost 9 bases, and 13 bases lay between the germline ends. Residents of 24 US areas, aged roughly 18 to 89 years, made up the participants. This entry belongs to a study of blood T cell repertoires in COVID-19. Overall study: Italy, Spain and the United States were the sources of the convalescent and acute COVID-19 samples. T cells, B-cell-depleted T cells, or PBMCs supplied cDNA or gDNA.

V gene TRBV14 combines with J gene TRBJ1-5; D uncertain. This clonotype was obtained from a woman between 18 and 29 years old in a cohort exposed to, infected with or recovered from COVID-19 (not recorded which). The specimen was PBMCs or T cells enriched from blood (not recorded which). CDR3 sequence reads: CASSQAPPWPPQHF. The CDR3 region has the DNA TGTGCCAGCAGCCAAGCTCCCCCCTGGCCGCCCCAGCATTTT.